Given below is one TCR beta chain in context. The target antigen is unknown. The sorted Tregs were CD4+CD25+CD127-/low cells. Notes on the study in general: The larger cohort examined one V-J beta rearrangement, not whole repertoires. In terms of TCR gene usage, tumor memory CD4+ T cells clustered together with blood and lymph node memory CD4+ cells, as well as with lymph node naive CD4+ cells. Tumor-infiltrating Treg TCR alpha and beta sequences overlapped most with tumor naive CD4+ T cells, then blood naive.

The CDR3 has 14 amino acids. Trimming at V came to 0 bases and at J to 6 bases, leaving 3 bases not matched to a gene. CDR1 SGHRS and CDR2 YFSETQ come from the germline V gene. Constant-region reverse primers amplified full-length variable regions, followed by semi-nested Nested Universal Primer A PCR. MiXCR, applied by TCRdb to the 5' RACE reads, yields one record per CDR3 protein. The sample lists about 57,000 distinct CDR3 sequences, about 26% occurring once. This sequence joins TRBV5-1 and TRBJ2-5; 9 nucleotides line up with TRBD1. The sequence came from a female donor with breast cancer. Sequencing was carried out using tumor-infiltrating Tregs sorted from the breast tumor. The CDR3 sequence is CASSLEQGAQTQYF. The CDR3 DNA reads as TGCGCCAGCAGCTTGGAACAGGGGGCGCAGACCCAGTACTTC.